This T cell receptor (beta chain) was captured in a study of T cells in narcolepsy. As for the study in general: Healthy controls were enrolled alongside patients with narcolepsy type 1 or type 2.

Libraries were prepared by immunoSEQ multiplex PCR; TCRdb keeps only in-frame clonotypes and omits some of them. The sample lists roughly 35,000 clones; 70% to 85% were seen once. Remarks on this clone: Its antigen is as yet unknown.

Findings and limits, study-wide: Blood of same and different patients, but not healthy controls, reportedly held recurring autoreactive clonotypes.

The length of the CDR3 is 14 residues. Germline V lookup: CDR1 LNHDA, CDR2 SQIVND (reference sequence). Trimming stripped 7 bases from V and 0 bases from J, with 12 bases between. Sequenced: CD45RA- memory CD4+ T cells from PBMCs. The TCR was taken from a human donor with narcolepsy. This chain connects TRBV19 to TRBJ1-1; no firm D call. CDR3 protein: CASNREVVNTEAFF. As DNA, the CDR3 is TGTGCCAGTAACCGGGAGGTCGTGAACACTGAAGCTTTCTTT. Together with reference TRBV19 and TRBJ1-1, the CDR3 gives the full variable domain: DGGITQSPKYLFRKEGQNVTLSCEQNLNHDAMYWYRQDPGQGLRLIYYSQIVNDFQKGDIAEGYSVSREKKESFPLTVTSAQKNPTAFYLCASNREVVNTEAFFGQGTRLTVV.